The clone carrying this TCR beta chain was seen a few times. A single record per CDR3 protein comes from TCRdb applying MiXCR to the RT-PCR reads. The table lists more than 550,000 distinct CDR3 sequences, 11% of them singletons. The CDR3 is 17 amino acids. With 2 bases clipped from V and 3 bases from J, the junction kept 13 bases outside the gene matches. Germline CDR1 SGHDT, CDR2 YYEEEE. This sample was included in a study of response to subunit inactivated influenza vaccine. These data were also filed under a second study, of T cells expressing NK-cell markers. As that study records: Researchers built TCR beta cDNA using 5'RACE template switching with UMIs. NKG2C+ dominant clonotypes from 5 or 6 donors made up about 1.0-8% of CD8+ T cells.

This receptor was taken from a middle-aged man who received an inactivated influenza vaccine. The starting material was PBMCs from blood, obtained on the day of vaccination. The V call is TRBV5-6, the J call TRBJ2-5; 7 bases are shared with TRBD2. CDR3 DNA sequence: TGTGCCAGCAGCTTATACCGGGACTACAAGGGAGAAGAGACCCAGTACTTC. This translates into CASSLYRDYKGEETQYF.